These T cell receptor beta chains were read from a single sample in a study of blood T cells in healthy people across ages. TCRdb analysed the 5' RACE reads with MiXCR anew, one entry per CDR3 protein. The sample yields around 620,000 distinct CDR3 sequences, about 25% seen once. Specimen: blood. The source is a woman in her sixties or seventies in good health. CDR3s include the opening cysteine and the closing phenylalanine or tryptophan. A D gene is named only where the DNA matches it firmly. Clone size, where shown, is once, few, many, or a class for clones that have expanded.

v_gene	abundance	j_gene	d_gene	CDR3aa	CDR3nt
TRBV6-6	few	TRBJ1-3	.	CASSRSQQGIENTIYF	TGTGCCAGCAGTCGATCGCAACAGGGTATTGAAAACACCATATATTTT
TRBV6-6	few	TRBJ2-5	.	CASSYTRIETQYF	TGTGCCAGCAGTTACACTAGGATAGAGACCCAGTACTTC
TRBV6-5	few	TRBJ2-2	TRBD2	CASSYSGLAGGRGTGELFF	TGTGCCAGCAGTTACTCGGGGCTAGCGGGGGGGCGAGGCACCGGGGAGCTGTTTTTT
TRBV7-9	few	TRBJ1-5	.	CASSLGGGLSNQPQHF	TGTGCCAGCAGCTTAGGAGGGGGACTAAGCAATCAGCCCCAGCATTTT
TRBV24-1	.	TRBJ2-3	TRBD1	CATSDFVKGAGGTDTQYF	TGTGCCACCAGTGATTTCGTGAAGGGGGCAGGTGGGACAGATACGCAGTATTTT
TRBV12-3/TRBV12-4	.	TRBJ1-1	.	CASRLDPMNTEAFF	TGTGCCAGCAGGTTGGATCCGATGAACACTGAAGCTTTCTTT
TRBV6-5	.	TRBJ2-2	.	CASSYSMRAPTPGELFF	TGTGCCAGCAGTTACTCGATGCGGGCCCCAACGCCCGGGGAGCTGTTTTTT
TRBV7-3	few	TRBJ1-2	.	CASSPSGYSRGYTF	TGTGCCAGCAGCCCATCAGGGTATTCGCGTGGCTACACCTTC
TRBV20-1	.	TRBJ2-1	.	CSASGIHNEQFF	TGCAGTGCTTCCGGGATCCACAATGAGCAGTTCTTC
TRBV20-1	few	TRBJ2-5	.	CSLGLWETQYF	TGCAGTTTGGGACTTTGGGAGACCCAGTACTTC
TRBV4-3	few	TRBJ2-1	.	CASSQEWEPSYNEQFF	TGCGCCAGCAGCCAAGAGTGGGAACCCTCCTACAATGAGCAGTTCTTC
TRBV20-1	few	TRBJ1-2	.	CSARGGDSHYGYIF	TGCAGTGCTAGAGGCGGTGACAGTCACTATGGCTACATCTTC
TRBV6-1	once	TRBJ2-1	TRBD2	CASSPRGGEMGNEQFF	TGTGCCAGCAGTCCCCGGGGGGGGGAAATGGGCAATGAGCAGTTCTTC
TRBV4-2	few	TRBJ2-3	.	CASSQAGGNTGTQYF	TGTGCCAGCAGCCAAGCGGGGGGCAACACAGGTACGCAGTATTTT
TRBV20-1	few	TRBJ2-5	.	CSAVRGETQYF	TGCAGTGCGGTCCGGGGGGAGACCCAGTACTTC
TRBV21-1	.	TRBJ2-7	.	CASSKKGWNEQYF	TGTGCCAGCAGCAAGAAGGGCTGGAACGAGCAGTACTTC
TRBV3-1	.	TRBJ1-6	.	CASSSGTENSPLHF	TGTGCCAGTAGTTCCGGGACGGAGAATTCACCCCTCCACTTT
TRBV14	.	TRBJ1-1	.	CASTYTANTEAFF	TGTGCCAGCACATACACAGCGAACACTGAAGCTTTCTTT
TRBV13	few	TRBJ1-1	.	CASSFGLSDTEAFF	TGTGCCAGCAGCTTCGGACTTTCCGACACTGAAGCTTTCTTT
TRBV12-3/TRBV12-4	few	TRBJ1-3	.	CASSGRVHSGNTIYF	TGTGCCAGCAGTGGCAGGGTACACTCTGGAAACACCATATATTTT
TRBV10-3	.	TRBJ2-7	.	CAISQAGGGIYEQYF	TGTGCCATCAGCCAAGCCGGCGGGGGCATCTACGAGCAGTACTTC
TRBV7-2	.	TRBJ2-5	.	CASSAGQQETQYF	TGTGCCAGCAGCGCGGGACAACAAGAGACCCAGTACTTC
TRBV12-3/TRBV12-4	few	TRBJ1-4	TRBD1	CASSRTGYGLFF	TGTGCCAGCAGTCGGACAGGTTACGGACTGTTTTTT
TRBV7-2	many	TRBJ2-5	.	CASSLMEETQYF	TGTGCCAGCAGCTTGATGGAAGAGACCCAGTACTTC
TRBV9	.	TRBJ2-5	TRBD2	CASSGGLADSEFF	TGTGCCAGCAGCGGGGGACTAGCGGACTCGGAGTTCTTC
TRBV29-1	.	TRBJ1-2	TRBD1	CSVTGTGGGYTF	TGCAGCGTTACCGGGACAGGTGGGGGCTACACCTTC
TRBV12-3/TRBV12-4	.	TRBJ2-3	TRBD2	CASSGLAVLDTQYF	TGTGCCAGCAGTGGACTAGCGGTGCTGGATACGCAGTATTTT
TRBV18	.	TRBJ1-2	.	CASSPPTVLGGYTF	TGTGCCAGCTCACCACCTACGGTCTTGGGCGGCTACACCTTC
TRBV5-1	.	TRBJ2-1	.	CASSLTKPYNEQFF	TGCGCCAGCAGCCTTACTAAACCCTACAATGAGCAGTTCTTC
TRBV2	few	TRBJ1-5	.	CASSEGRDKHF	TGTGCCAGCAGTGAGGGCCGGGACAAACATTTT
TRBV20-1	.	TRBJ2-3	.	CSARDLANTDTQYF	TGCAGTGCTAGAGATCTGGCCAACACAGATACGCAGTATTTT
TRBV30	few	TRBJ2-5	TRBD2	CAWSPSGALGVTQYF	TGTGCCTGGAGTCCAAGCGGGGCCCTTGGGGTGACCCAGTACTTC
TRBV5-1	.	TRBJ1-1	.	CASSLEGIRMNTEAFF	TGCGCCAGCAGCTTGGAGGGGATCCGAATGAACACTGAAGCTTTCTTT
TRBV6-5	.	TRBJ1-2	TRBD1	CASSLWTGGGYTF	TGTGCCAGCAGTTTATGGACAGGAGGGGGCTACACCTTC
TRBV3-1	.	TRBJ2-4	TRBD2	CASSQTSGDKNIQYF	TGTGCCAGCAGCCAAACTAGCGGGGATAAAAACATTCAGTACTTC
TRBV9	few	TRBJ2-5	TRBD2	CASSVEGSGGAETQYF	TGTGCCAGCAGCGTAGAGGGTAGCGGGGGGGCTGAGACCCAGTACTTC
TRBV3-1	.	TRBJ1-6	.	CASSQLGLNSPLHF	TGTGCCAGCAGCCAATTGGGGCTTAATTCACCCCTCCACTTT
TRBV29-1	.	TRBJ1-4	TRBD1	CSASGQGWNEKLFF	TGCAGCGCTTCCGGACAGGGGTGGAATGAAAAACTGTTTTTT
TRBV5-1	.	TRBJ2-3	TRBD1	CASSLGGQGASDTQYF	TGCGCCAGCAGCTTGGGGGGACAGGGGGCATCAGATACGCAGTATTTT
TRBV7-2	.	TRBJ1-4	.	CASSLIGFNEKLFF	TGTGCCAGCAGCTTAATAGGTTTTAATGAAAAACTGTTTTTT
TRBV4-1	.	TRBJ2-4	TRBD1	CASSQAKVSDRAAKNIQYF	TGCGCCAGCAGCCAAGCTAAGGTCTCGGACAGGGCGGCCAAAAACATTCAGTACTTC
TRBV6-6	few	TRBJ1-2	.	CASSYVPQGTNYGYTF	TGTGCCAGCAGTTACGTCCCCCAGGGAACTAACTATGGCTACACCTTC
TRBV14	few	TRBJ1-2	.	CASSQGPTNYGYTF	TGTGCCAGCAGCCAAGGGCCTACTAACTATGGCTACACCTTC
TRBV7-2	.	TRBJ2-4	.	CASSLPKAKNIQYF	TGTGCCAGCAGCCTTCCTAAAGCCAAAAACATTCAGTACTTC
TRBV5-1	few	TRBJ1-2	TRBD1	CASSLVGTALAGYTF	TGCGCCAGCAGCTTGGTTGGGACAGCCCTAGCGGGCTACACCTTC
TRBV20-1	few	TRBJ2-3	TRBD2	CSARVSGVTDTQYF	TGCAGTGCTAGAGTTAGCGGGGTCACAGATACGCAGTATTTT
TRBV7-2	.	TRBJ2-7	.	CASSLLREVEQYF	TGTGCCAGCAGCTTACTTAGGGAGGTCGAGCAGTACTTC
TRBV7-2	.	TRBJ2-5	.	CASSLARAQETQYF	TGTGCCAGCAGCTTAGCACGGGCCCAAGAGACCCAGTACTTC
TRBV5-1	.	TRBJ2-1	.	CASSIQPTADEQFF	TGCGCCAGCAGCATACAACCAACCGCGGATGAGCAGTTCTTC
TRBV20-1	few	TRBJ2-3	TRBD2	CSARDPTSGGLYSTDTQYF	TGCAGTGCTAGAGATCCGACTAGCGGGGGCCTTTATAGCACAGATACGCAGTATTTT
TRBV20-1	few	TRBJ2-1	.	CSADESGAYNEQFF	TGCAGTGCTGATGAAAGCGGCGCCTACAATGAGCAGTTCTTC
TRBV7-9	few	TRBJ1-2	.	CASSLGVGQDDYGYTF	TGTGCCAGCAGTTTAGGGGTTGGGCAGGATGACTATGGCTACACCTTC
TRBV29-1	.	TRBJ2-7	.	CSARGQPYYEQYF	TGCAGCGCAAGGGGACAACCTTACTACGAGCAGTACTTC
TRBV15	many	TRBJ2-7	.	CATSGRASNRDHEQYF	TGTGCCACCAGCGGACGAGCAAGTAACAGGGATCACGAGCAGTACTTC